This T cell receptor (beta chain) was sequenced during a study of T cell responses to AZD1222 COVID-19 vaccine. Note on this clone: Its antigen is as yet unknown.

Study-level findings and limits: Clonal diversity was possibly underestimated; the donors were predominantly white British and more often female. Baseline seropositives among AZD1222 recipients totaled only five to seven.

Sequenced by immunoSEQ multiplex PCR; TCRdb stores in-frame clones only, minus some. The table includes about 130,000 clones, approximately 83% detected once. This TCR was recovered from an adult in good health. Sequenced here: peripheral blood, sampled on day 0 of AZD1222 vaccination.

Written as DNA, the CDR3 is TGTGCCAGCAGTTACCTAGCGGGGCGATCCACAGATACGCAGTATTTT. This gives the protein CASSYLAGRSTDTQYF. The V gene is TRBV6-5, the J gene TRBJ2-3; 9 bases are a match to TRBD2. Germline V gene sequence: CDR1 MNHEY, CDR2 SVGAGI. With 2 bases clipped from V and 2 bases from J, the junction kept 5 bases outside the gene matches. CDR3 length: 16 amino acids.